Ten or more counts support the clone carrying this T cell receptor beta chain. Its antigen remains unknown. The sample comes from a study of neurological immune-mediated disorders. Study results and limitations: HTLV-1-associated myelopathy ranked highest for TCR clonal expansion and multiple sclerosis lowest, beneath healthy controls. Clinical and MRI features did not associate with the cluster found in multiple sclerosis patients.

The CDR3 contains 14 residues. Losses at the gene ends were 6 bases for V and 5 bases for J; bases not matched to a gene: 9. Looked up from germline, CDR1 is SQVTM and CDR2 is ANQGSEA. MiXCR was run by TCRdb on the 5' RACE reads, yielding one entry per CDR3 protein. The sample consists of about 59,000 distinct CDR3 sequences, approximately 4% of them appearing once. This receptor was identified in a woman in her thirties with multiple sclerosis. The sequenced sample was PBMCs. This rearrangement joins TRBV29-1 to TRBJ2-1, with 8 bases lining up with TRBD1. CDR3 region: CSVTPTGGHNEQFF. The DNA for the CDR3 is TGCAGCGTCACTCCTACAGGGGGTCACAATGAGCAGTTCTTC.